This TCR beta chain was documented in a study of blood T cell repertoires in COVID-19. In the study overall: Italy, Spain and the United States were the sources of the convalescent and acute COVID-19 samples.

As originally analysed: Amplified reference gene primers provided the basis for estimating nucleated cell counts. Here immunoSEQ multiplex PCR was the method, and the copy in TCRdb shows in-frame clones only, minus some. V, J and clone size are those of that table, while D and trimming were read from the DNA. The data contain some 350,000 clones, approximately 90% of them singletons. Sequenced material: peripheral blood. The TCR originated in a woman under 30 who had recovered from COVID-19.

The CDR3 loop reads CASSLRGTGNGANVLTF. CDR3 nucleotides: TGCGCCAGCAGCTTAAGGGGGACAGGGAACGGGGCCAACGTCCTGACTTTC. The chain combines TRBV4-1 with TRBJ2-6; 9 positions agree with TRBD1. The CDR3 loop spans 17 amino acids. V trimming: 5 bases; J trimming: 4 bases; junction bases outside the gene matches: 9. Germline CDR1 MGHRA, CDR2 YSYEKL.